The source of this T cell receptor (beta chain) is a study of cytomegalovirus exposure and HLA in healthy donors. Study overall: An earlier analysis found some 100 million unique TCR beta sequences from about 190 million T cells. Study results and limitations: There were a few CMV-associated chains whose specificity for CMV antigens was confirmed in vitro. HLA restriction was apparent for most CMV-associated TCR beta chains in a later analysis.

Germline CDR1 reads MDHEN; CDR2 reads SYDVKM. V was trimmed by 4 bases and J by 0 bases, leaving 10 bases between them. The CDR3 length is 15 residues. This PCR relied on a set of 60 Vbeta primers and 13 Jbeta primers. This table comes from immunoSEQ multiplex PCR, and its TCRdb copy is limited to in-frame clones, with some not included. The data show about 200,000 clones, around four fifths seen once. Concerning this clone itself: What it binds is unknown.

Material for sequencing was PBMCs. The receptor was derived from a woman aged 50 to 60 in good health and CMV-seropositive. The V gene is TRBV28, the J gene TRBJ1-3; D gene ambiguous. The CDR3 coding sequence is TGTGCCAGCAGTTACGGTCTATTCTCTGGAAACACCATATATTTT. It is translated as CASSYGLFSGNTIYF.